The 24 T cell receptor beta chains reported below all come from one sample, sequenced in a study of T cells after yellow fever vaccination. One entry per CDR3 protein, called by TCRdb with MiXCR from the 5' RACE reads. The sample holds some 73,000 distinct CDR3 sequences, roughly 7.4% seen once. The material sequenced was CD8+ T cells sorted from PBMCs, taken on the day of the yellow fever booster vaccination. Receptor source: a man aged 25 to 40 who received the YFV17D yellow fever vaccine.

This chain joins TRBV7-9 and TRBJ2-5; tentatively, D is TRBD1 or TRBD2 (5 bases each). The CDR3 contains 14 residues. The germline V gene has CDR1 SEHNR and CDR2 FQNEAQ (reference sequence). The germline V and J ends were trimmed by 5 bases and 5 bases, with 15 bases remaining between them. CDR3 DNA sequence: TGTGCCAGCAGCGCACGAGGGGCCTCGGAGACCCAGTACTTC. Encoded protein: CASSARGASETQYF.

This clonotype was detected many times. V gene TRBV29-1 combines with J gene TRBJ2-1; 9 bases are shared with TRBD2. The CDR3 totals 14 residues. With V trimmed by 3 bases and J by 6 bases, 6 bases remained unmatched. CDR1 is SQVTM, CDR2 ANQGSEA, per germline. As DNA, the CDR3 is TGCAGCGTTGATTCCCAGCGGGAGGTCAATGAGCAGTTCTTC. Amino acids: CSVDSQREVNEQFF.

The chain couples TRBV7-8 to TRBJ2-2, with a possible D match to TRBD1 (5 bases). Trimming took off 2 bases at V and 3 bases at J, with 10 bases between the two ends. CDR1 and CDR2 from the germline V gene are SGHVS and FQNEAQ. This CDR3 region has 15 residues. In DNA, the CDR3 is TGTGCCAGCAGCTTACAGGGTTTGGACACCGGGGAGCTGTTTTTT. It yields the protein CASSLQGLDTGELFF.

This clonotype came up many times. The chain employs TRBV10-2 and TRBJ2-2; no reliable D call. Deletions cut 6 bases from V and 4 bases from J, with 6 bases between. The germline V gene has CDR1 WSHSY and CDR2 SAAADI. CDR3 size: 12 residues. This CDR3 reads CASRPGTGELFF. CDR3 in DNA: TGCGCCAGCAGACCGGGCACCGGGGAGCTGTTTTTT.

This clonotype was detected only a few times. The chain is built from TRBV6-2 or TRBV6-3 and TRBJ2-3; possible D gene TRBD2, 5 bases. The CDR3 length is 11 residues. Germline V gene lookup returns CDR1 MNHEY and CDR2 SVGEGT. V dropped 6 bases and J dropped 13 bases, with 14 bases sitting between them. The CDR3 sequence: CASRLLDFKYF. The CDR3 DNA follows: TGTGCCAGCAGACTACTGGACTTTAAGTATTTT.

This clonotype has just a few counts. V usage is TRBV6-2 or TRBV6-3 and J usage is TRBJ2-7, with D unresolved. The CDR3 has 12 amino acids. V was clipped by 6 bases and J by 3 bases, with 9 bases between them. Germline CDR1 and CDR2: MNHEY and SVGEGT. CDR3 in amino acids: CASSGFLYEQYF. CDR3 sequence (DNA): TGTGCCAGCAGCGGCTTCCTCTACGAGCAGTACTTC.

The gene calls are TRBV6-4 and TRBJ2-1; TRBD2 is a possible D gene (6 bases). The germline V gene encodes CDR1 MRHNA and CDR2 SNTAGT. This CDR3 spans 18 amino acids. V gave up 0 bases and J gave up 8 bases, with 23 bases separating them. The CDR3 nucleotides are TGTGCCAGCAGTGACTCGATCGTGCTAGAGGAGGGGCACTATGAGCAGTTCTTC. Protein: CASSDSIVLEEGHYEQFF.

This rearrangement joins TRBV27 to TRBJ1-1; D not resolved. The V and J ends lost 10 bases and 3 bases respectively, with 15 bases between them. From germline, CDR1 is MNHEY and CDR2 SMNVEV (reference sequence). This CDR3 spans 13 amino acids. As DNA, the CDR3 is TGTGCCATCGCATTAGGGCGGCACACTGAAGCTTTCTTT. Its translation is CAIALGRHTEAFF.

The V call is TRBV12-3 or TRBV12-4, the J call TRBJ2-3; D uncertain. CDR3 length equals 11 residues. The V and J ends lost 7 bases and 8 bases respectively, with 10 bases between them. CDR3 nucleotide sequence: TGTGCCAGCATTTATGGCTCTACGCAGTATTTT. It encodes CASIYGSTQYF.

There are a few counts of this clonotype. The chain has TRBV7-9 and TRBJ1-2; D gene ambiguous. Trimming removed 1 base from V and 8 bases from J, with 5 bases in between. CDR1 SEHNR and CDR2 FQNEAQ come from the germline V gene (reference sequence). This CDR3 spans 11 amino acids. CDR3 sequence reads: CASSLVRGYTF. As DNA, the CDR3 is TGTGCCAGCAGCTTAGTGAGAGGCTACACCTTC.

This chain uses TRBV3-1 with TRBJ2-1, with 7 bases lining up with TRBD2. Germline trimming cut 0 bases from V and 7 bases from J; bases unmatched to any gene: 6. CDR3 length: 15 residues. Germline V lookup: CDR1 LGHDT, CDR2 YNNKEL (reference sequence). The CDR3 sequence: CASSQDPGLFNEQFF. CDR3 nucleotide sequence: TGTGCCAGCAGCCAAGATCCGGGACTATTTAATGAGCAGTTCTTC.

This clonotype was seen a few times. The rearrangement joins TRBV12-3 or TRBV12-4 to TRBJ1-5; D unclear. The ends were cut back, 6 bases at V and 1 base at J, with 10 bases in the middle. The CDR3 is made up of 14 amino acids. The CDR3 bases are TGTGCCAGCAGCCGGGCCATGAGCAATCAGCCCCAGCATTTT. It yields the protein CASSRAMSNQPQHF.

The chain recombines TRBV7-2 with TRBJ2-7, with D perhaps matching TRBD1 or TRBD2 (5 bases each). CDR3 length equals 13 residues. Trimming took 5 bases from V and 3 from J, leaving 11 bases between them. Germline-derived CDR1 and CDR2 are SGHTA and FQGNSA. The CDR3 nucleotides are TGTGCCAGCAGCCTCTGGGACCTCTACGAGCAGTACTTC. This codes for CASSLWDLYEQYF.

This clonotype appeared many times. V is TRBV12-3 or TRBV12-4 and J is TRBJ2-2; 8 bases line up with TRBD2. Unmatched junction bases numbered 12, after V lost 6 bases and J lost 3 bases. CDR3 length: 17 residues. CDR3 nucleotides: TGTGCCAGCAGCCAGCGGGAGCGAGTGTTTGACACCGGGGAGCTGTTTTTT. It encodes CASSQRERVFDTGELFF.

CDR3: CASSLHGGTGVYTEAFF. In DNA, the CDR3 is TGTGCCAGCAGTTTACACGGAGGGACAGGGGTATACACTGAAGCTTTCTTT. This sequence joins TRBV27 and TRBJ1-1, with TRBD1 identical over 10 bases. V was clipped by 2 bases and J by 3 bases; unmatched bases: 9. This CDR3 region has 17 residues. Germline V gene lookup returns CDR1 MNHEY and CDR2 SMNVEV (reference sequence).

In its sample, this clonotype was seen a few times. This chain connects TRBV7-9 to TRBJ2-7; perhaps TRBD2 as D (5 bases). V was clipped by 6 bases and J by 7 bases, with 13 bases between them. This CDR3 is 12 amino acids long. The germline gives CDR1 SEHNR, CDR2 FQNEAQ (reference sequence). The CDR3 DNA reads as TGTGCCAGCAGAATTAGCTCGGGGGAGCAGTACTTC. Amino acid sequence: CASRISSGEQYF. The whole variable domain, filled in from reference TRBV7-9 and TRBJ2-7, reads DTGVSQNPRHKITKRGQNVTFRCDPISEHNRLYWYRQTLGQGPEFLTYFQNEAQLEKSRLLSDRFSAERPKGSFSTLEIQRTEQGDSAMYLCASRISSGEQYFGPGTRLTVT.

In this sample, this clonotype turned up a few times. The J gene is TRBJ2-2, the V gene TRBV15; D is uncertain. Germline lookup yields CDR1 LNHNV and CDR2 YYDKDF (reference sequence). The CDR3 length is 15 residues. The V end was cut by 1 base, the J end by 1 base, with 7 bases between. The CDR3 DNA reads TGTGCCACCAGCAGAGCCCGGATGAACACCGGGGAGCTGTTTTTT. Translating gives CATSRARMNTGELFF.

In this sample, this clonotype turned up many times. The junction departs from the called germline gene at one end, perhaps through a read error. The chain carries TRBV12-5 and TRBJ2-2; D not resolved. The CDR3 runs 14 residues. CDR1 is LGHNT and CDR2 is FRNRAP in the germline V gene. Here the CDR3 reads CASGLGSNSGELFF. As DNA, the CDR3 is TGTGCTAGTGGTTTGGGTTCAAACAGCGGGGAGCTGTTTTTT. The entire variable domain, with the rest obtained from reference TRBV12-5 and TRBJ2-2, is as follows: DARVTQTPRHKVTEMGQEVTMRCQPILGHNTVFWYRQTMMQGLELLAYFRNRAPLDDSGMPKDRFSAEMPDATLATLKIQPSEPRDSAVYFCASGLGSNSGELFFGEGSRLTVL.

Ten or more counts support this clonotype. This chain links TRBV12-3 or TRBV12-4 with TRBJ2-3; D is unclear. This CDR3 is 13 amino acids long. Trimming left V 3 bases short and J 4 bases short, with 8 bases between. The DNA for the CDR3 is TGTGCCAGCAGTTTTGTGTCGGCAGATACGCAGTATTTT. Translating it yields CASSFVSADTQYF.

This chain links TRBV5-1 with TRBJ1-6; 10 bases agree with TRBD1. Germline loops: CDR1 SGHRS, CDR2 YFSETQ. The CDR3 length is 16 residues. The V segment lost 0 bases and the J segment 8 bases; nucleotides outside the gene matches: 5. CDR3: CASSLVGQGYDSPLHF. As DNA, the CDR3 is TGCGCCAGCAGCTTGGTGGGACAGGGGTATGATTCACCCCTCCACTTT.

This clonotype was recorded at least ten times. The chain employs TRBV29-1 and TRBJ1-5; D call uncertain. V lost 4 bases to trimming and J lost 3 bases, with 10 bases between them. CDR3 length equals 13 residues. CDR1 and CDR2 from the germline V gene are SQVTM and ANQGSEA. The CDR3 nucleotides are TGCAGCGTTGTTTTTGGGTCCAATCAGCCCCAGCATTTT. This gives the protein CSVVFGSNQPQHF. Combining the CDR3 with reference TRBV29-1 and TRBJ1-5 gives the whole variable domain SAVISQKPSRDICQRGTSLTIQCQVDSQVTMMFWYRQQPGQSLTLIATANQGSEATYESGFVIDKFPISRPNLTFSTLTVSNMSPEDSSIYLCSVVFGSNQPQHFGDGTRLSIL.

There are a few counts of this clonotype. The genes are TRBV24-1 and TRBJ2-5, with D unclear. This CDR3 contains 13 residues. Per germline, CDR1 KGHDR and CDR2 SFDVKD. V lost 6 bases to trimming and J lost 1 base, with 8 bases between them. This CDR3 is CATSLSPQETQYF. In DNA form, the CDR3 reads TGTGCCACCAGTCTTAGCCCCCAAGAGACCCAGTACTTC.

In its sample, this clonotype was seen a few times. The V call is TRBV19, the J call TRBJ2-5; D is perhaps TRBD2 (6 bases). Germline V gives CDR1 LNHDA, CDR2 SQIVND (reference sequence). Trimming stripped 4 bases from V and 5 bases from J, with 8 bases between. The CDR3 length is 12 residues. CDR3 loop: CASSTGRETQYF. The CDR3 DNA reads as TGTGCCAGTAGTACTGGGAGGGAGACCCAGTACTTC.

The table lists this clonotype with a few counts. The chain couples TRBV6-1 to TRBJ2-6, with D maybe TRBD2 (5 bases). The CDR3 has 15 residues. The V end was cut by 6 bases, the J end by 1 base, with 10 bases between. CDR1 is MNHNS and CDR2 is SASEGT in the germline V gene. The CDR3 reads CASSKRGSGANVLTF. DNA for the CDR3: TGTGCCAGCAGCAAACGGGGATCTGGGGCCAACGTCCTGACTTTC.